The TCR beta chain under discussion was sequenced for a study of CD8 T cells in ankylosing spondylitis (TCRdb year 2017). For context, the study as a whole: T cell receptor beta repertoires were profiled in healthy donors and ankylosing spondylitis patients so that disease-linked TCR variants could be found. The full study cohort was made up of about two dozen ankylosing spondylitis patients and approximately 100 healthy donors. Samples of peripheral blood were taken, and for ankylosing spondylitis patients, synovial fluid was collected as well.

TCRdb lists the instrument as Illumina HiSeq 2500. Quantitative 5'-RACE with molecular barcodes was used to prepare TCR beta libraries. On the authors' methods: A new computational method based on a probabilistic model of VDJ rearrangement was used to identify disease-linked TCR variants. TCRdb applied fastp at Q25 and MiXCR to the public reads, then kept only in-frame beta chains. Each CDR3 protein gets just one entry, which takes the most common genes and DNA from the rows behind it. TCRdb's processing, not the authors' own work, is the source of the V and J calls. The sample has under 300,000 distinct CDR3 sequences on record, approximately 9% of them singletons. Approximately 7% of the sample comes from the top ten. V and J lose 2 bases and 9 bases, and a span of 8 bases separates them. There are 12 amino acids in the CDR3, from cysteine to phenylalanine inclusive. The CDR3 DNA has 36 bases and is translated from base 1. The germline V gene (reference sequence) yields SEHNR for CDR1 and FQNEAQ for CDR2.

With respect to this clonotype: Its specific antigen is unknown. Nothing much larger sits one base from this clone, and base qualities are not available.

The paper as a whole reports these results and caveats: Significant enrichment of the disease-linked clones was reported in matched synovial fluid samples from ankylosing spondylitis patients. In peripheral blood, the disease-linked clones were found at relatively low frequencies and had a CD8+ phenotype. Some of the motif variants had been reported before in the synovial fluid and blood of reactive arthritis patients, a finding that suggests common disease-initiation mechanisms. Blood from ankylosing spondylitis patients appeared to be characterized by a TCR beta motif made up of about 8 highly homologous amino acid variants.

The source is a male donor with ankylosing spondylitis or in good health (not recorded which). The V and J segments used are TRBV7-9 and TRBJ2-1; no D segment can be confidently identified. Sequencing input: blood, either unsorted or a sorted T cell fraction (not recorded which). The CDR3 region: CASSLPGSEQFF. The sequenced DNA is TGTGCCAGCAGCTTACCGGGTAGTGAGCAGTTCTTC.